The 13 T cell receptor beta chains in this list originate from one sample, sequenced in a study of shared clonotypes between healthy human individuals. Produced via immunoSEQ multiplex PCR; TCRdb's table is partial and in-frame only. Of hundreds of thousands of clones listed, just over 75% are singletons. Source material: PBMCs. The receptors shown here come from a woman aged 40 to 50 in good health. Some clones in this sample may be carry-over from other donors' samples.

The chain combines TRBV4-1 with TRBJ2-3; D remains unclear. The germline V gene encodes CDR1 MGHRA and CDR2 YSYEKL. Trimming pared 0 bases from V and 0 bases from J, leaving 13 bases between. The CDR3 contains 17 residues. The CDR3 DNA sequence: TGCGCCAGCAGCCAAGATGGTGTGGCCTCTAGCACAGATACGCAGTATTTT. This translates into CASSQDGVASSTDTQYF.

The chain recombines TRBV29-1 with TRBJ2-7, with TRBD2 matching over 12 bases. The CDR3 is 15 amino acids. The V and J ends lost 6 bases and 0 bases, in that order; junction bases with no gene match: 6. Germline CDR1 SQVTM, CDR2 ANQGSEA. As DNA, the CDR3 is TGCAGCGTGACACCGACTAGCGGGAGCTCCTACGAGCAGTACTTC. The encoded protein is CSVTPTSGSSYEQYF.

In this sample, this clone turned up a few times. V and J are TRBV5-1 and TRBJ2-1, with 9 positions matching TRBD2. The CDR3 loop spans 16 amino acids. V lost 4 bases and J lost 1; bases outside the gene matches: 6. Germline loops: CDR1 SGHRS, CDR2 YFSETQ. This CDR3 reads CASSALAGESYNEQFF. In DNA form, the CDR3 reads TGCGCCAGCAGCGCGTTAGCGGGGGAATCCTACAATGAGCAGTTCTTC.

This clone has a single count. The rearrangement uses TRBV2 and TRBJ2-2, with D perhaps assigned TRBD1 or TRBD2 (5 bases each). Germline V lookup: CDR1 SNHLY, CDR2 FYNNEI. The CDR3 extends over 15 amino acids. The V end was cut by 4 bases, the J end by 0 bases, with 9 bases between. CDR3 amino acids: CASSAQDSNTGELFF. The CDR3 DNA is TGTGCCAGCAGTGCACAGGACTCGAACACCGGGGAGCTGTTTTTT. The whole variable domain, filled in from reference TRBV2 and TRBJ2-2, reads EPEVTQTPSHQVTQMGQEVILRCVPISNHLYFYWYRQILGQKVEFLVSFYNNEISEKSEIFDDQFSVERPDGSNFTLKIRSTKLEDSAMYFCASSAQDSNTGELFFGEGSRLTVL.

The chain uses TRBV11-2 and TRBJ1-1; D not resolved. Germline V gene lookup returns CDR1 SGHAT and CDR2 FQNNGV. V shed 1 base and J shed 5 bases, with 11 bases lying between them. This CDR3 has 14 residues. CDR3 residues: CASSLALVGTEAFF. In DNA, the CDR3 is TGTGCCAGCAGCTTAGCCTTGGTGGGGACTGAAGCTTTCTTT.

Comments on this clone: This sequence is one base from a far larger clone and is likely a read error. The rearrangement uses TRBV29-1 and TRBJ2-5; possibly TRBD2 for D (5 bases). V shed 6 bases and J shed 2 bases, with 10 bases lying between them. Germline CDR1 is SQVTM and CDR2 is ANQGSEA. The CDR3 has 12 residues. The CDR3 coding sequence is TGCAGCGTCGGGGTAGGGCAAGAGACCCAGTACTTC. It yields the protein CSVGVGQETQYF.

This chain connects TRBV28 to TRBJ2-7, with D perhaps matching TRBD2 (7 bases). V was shortened by 2 bases and J by 0 bases, with 14 bases between the two germline ends. Germline CDR1 reads MDHEN; CDR2 reads SYDVKM. The CDR3 totals 16 residues. CDR3 bases: TGTGCCAGCAGTTTAGGCGGGGGCAGGAGCTCCTACGAGCAGTACTTC. As protein: CASSLGGGRSSYEQYF.

The chain recombines TRBV6-5 with TRBJ2-7; D is ambiguous. The CDR3 is 14 amino acids. CDR1 is MNHEY and CDR2 is SVGAGI in the germline V gene. V lost 6 bases and J 2 bases, leaving 14 bases between the germline ends. CDR3 loop: CASRPGGSTYEQYF. The DNA of the CDR3 is TGTGCCAGCAGGCCCGGTGGGTCGACCTACGAGCAGTACTTC.

This chain connects TRBV27 to TRBJ2-5; D gene unclear. Trimming removed 7 bases at V and 4 bases at J, with 13 bases between. The CDR3 consists of 13 residues. The germline V gene has CDR1 MNHEY and CDR2 SMNVEV (reference sequence). As DNA, the CDR3 is TGTGCCAGCAAGGCTCGGGCCCTAGAGACCCAGTACTTC. Translation: CASKARALETQYF.

The chain employs TRBV6-6 and TRBJ1-5; maybe TRBD1 (5 bases). V lost 0 bases to trimming and J lost 0 bases, with 6 bases between them. The CDR3 has 15 amino acids. From germline, CDR1 is MNHNY and CDR2 SVGAGI (reference sequence). CDR3 nucleotide sequence: TGTGCCAGCAGTTACTCGGGGGATAGCAATCAGCCCCAGCATTTT. It codes for CASSYSGDSNQPQHF.

This rearrangement joins TRBV19 to TRBJ1-5; D call uncertain. The CDR3 is 15 residues long. V was cut by 5 bases and J by 0 bases, with 11 bases left in between. Germline CDR1 LNHDA, CDR2 SQIVND (reference sequence). CDR3 coding DNA: TGTGCCAGTAGTCCTTGGCAGAGTAGCAATCAGCCCCAGCATTTT. The encoded protein is CASSPWQSSNQPQHF. The full variable domain, its missing parts supplied by reference TRBV19 and TRBJ1-5, is DGGITQSPKYLFRKEGQNVTLSCEQNLNHDAMYWYRQDPGQGLRLIYYSQIVNDFQKGDIAEGYSVSREKKESFPLTVTSAQKNPTAFYLCASSPWQSSNQPQHFGDGTRLSIL.

The chain links TRBV21-1 to TRBJ2-5; the table's D call, TRBD1, has no DNA check behind it. TRBV21-1 has pseudogene status. CDR3 length: 15 residues. The DNA of the CDR3 is TGTGCCAGCAGCAAAGGCGGACAGGGAGGAGAGACCCAGTACTTC. It yields the protein CASSKGGQGGETQYF.

The V call is TRBV9, the J call TRBJ2-7, with D perhaps TRBD1 (8 bases). V was shortened by 4 bases and J by 2 bases, with 19 bases between the two germline ends. Germline-derived CDR1 and CDR2 are SGDLS and YYNGEE. The CDR3 contains 16 residues. This CDR3 reads CASSPRGRDRTYEQYF. The CDR3 nucleotides read TGTGCCAGCAGCCCCCGAGGGAGGGACAGGACCTACGAGCAGTACTTC. The variable domain in full, with the rest retrieved from reference TRBV9 and TRBJ2-7, is DSGVTQTPKHLITATGQRVTLRCSPRSGDLSVYWYQQSLDQGLQFLIQYYNGEERAKGNILERFSAQQFPDLHSELNLSSLELGDSALYFCASSPRGRDRTYEQYFGPGTRLTVT.